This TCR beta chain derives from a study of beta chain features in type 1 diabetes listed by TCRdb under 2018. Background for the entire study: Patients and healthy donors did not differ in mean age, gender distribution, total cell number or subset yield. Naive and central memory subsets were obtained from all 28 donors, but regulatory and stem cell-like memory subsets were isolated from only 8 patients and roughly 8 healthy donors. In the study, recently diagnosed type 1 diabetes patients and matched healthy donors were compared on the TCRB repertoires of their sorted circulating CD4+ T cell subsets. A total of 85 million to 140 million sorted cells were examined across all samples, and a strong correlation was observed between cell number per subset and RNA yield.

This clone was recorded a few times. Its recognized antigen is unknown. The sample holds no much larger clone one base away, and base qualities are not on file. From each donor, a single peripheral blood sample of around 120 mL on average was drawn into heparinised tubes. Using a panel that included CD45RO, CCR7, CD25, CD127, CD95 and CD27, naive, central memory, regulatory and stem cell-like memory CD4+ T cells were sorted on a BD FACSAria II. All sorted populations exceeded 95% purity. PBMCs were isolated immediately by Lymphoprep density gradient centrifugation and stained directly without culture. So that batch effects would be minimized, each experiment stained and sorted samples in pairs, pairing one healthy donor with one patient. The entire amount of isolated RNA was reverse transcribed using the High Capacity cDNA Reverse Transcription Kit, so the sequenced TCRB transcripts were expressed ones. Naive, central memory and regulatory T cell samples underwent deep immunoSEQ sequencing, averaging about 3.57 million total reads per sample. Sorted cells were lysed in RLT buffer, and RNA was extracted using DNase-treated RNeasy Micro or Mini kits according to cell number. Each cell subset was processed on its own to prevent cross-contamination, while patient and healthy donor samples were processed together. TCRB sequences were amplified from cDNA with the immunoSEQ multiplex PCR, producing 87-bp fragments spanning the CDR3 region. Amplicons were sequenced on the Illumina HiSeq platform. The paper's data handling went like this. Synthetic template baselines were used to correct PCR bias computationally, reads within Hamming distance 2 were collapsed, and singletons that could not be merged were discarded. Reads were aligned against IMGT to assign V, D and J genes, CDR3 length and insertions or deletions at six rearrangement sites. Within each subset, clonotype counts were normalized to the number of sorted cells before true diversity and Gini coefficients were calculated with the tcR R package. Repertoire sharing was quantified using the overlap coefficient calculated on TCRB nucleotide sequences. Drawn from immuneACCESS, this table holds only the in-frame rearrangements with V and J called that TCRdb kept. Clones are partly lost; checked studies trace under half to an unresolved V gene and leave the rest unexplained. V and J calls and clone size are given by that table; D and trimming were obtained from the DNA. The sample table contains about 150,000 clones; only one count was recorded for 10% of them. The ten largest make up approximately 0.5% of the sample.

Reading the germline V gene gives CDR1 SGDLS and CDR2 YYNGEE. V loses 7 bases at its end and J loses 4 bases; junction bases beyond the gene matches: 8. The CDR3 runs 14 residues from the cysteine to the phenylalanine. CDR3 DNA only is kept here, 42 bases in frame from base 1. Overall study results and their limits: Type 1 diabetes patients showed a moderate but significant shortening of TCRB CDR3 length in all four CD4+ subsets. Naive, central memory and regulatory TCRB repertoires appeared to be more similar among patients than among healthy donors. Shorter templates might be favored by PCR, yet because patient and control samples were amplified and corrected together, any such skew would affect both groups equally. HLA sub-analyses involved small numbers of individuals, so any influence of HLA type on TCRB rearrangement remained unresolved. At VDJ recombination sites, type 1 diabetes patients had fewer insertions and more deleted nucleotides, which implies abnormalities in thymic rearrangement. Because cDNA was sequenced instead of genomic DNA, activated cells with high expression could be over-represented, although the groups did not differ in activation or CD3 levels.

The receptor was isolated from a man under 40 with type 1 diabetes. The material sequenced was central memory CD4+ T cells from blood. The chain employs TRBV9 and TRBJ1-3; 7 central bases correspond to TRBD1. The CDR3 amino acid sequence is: CASSEETGGNTIYF. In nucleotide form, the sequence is TGTGCCAGCTCCGAAGAGACAGGGGGAAACACCATATATTTT.